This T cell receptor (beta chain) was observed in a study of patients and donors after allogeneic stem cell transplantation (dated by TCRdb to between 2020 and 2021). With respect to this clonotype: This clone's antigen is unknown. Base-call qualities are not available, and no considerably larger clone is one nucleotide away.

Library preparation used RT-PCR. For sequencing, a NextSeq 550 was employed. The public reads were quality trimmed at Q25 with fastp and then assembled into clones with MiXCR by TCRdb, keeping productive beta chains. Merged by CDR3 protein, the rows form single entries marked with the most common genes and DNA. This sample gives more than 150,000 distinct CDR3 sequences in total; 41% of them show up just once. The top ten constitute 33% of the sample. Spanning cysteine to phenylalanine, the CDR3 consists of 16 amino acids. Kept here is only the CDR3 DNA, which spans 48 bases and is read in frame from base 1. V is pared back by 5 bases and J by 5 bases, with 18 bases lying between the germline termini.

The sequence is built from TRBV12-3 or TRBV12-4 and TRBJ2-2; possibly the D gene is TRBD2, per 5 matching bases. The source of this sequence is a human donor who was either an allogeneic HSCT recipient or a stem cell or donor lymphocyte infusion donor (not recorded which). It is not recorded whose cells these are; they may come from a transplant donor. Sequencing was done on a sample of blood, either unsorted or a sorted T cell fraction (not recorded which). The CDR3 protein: CASSTWESVRTGELFF. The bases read TGTGCCAGCAGTACTTGGGAGTCGGTTAGGACCGGGGAGCTGTTTTTT.